These 5 T cell receptor beta chains were sequenced from one sample in a study of shared clonotypes between healthy human individuals (dated by TCRdb to about 2020). Library creation used the immunoSEQ multiplex PCR assay. TCRdb provides this immuneACCESS table in a form limited to in-frame rearrangements. Some clones are lacking; in checked studies, under half of them reflect an unresolved V gene, and why the rest are absent is not known. The sample table records some 690,000 clones; roughly 87% of these occur just once. The biggest ten clones account for 30% to 40% of the sample. The sequencing sample was made of memory CD8+ T cells from PBMCs. Per the publication, the cell subset or site label means: CD45RO+ cells pooled with CCR7-negative TemRA cells. The receptors were sampled from a young man in good health. Some clones in this sample may be carry-over from other donors' samples.

This clone was observed once. The rearrangement joins TRBV7-9 to TRBJ2-7; possibly TRBD2 for D (6 bases). The CDR3 contains 16 residues. Deletions cut 1 base from V and 4 bases from J, with 17 bases between. CDR1 and CDR2 (germline): SEHNR, FQNEAQ (reference sequence). DNA of the CDR3: TGTGCCAGCAGCTTAGTTCCGGGGGTACGGCATTACGAGCAGTACTTC. The encoded protein is CASSLVPGVRHYEQYF.

V usage is TRBV27 and J usage is TRBJ2-3, with TRBD2 matching over 8 bases. CDR1 and CDR2 from the germline V gene are MNHEY and SMNVEV (reference sequence). This CDR3 contains 15 residues. V lost 4 bases, J lost 0 bases, and 3 bases stayed unmatched. In DNA, the CDR3 is TGTGCCAGCAGTTCGGCTAGCGGGAGCACAGATACGCAGTATTTT. Amino acids: CASSSASGSTDTQYF.

The J gene is TRBJ2-1, the V gene TRBV6-1; D may be TRBD2 (5 bases). CDR3 length: 16 amino acids. Germline V lookup: CDR1 MNHNS, CDR2 SASEGT. Between the trimmed V and J ends, which lost 0 bases and 11 bases, there was a span of 20 bases. CDR3 region: CASSEASRRALGKQFF. In nucleotides, the CDR3 is TGTGCCAGCAGTGAAGCCTCTAGGCGGGCCCTTGGGAAGCAGTTCTTC.

The CDR3 coding sequence is TGTGCCAGCAGAGACAGGGCGGGGTACGAGCAGTACTTC. Translated: CASRDRAGYEQYF. The J gene is TRBJ2-7, the V gene TRBV6-1; a weak D match, TRBD1 (7 bases). The CDR3 is made up of 13 amino acids. Germline V gives CDR1 MNHNS, CDR2 SASEGT. The V end was cut by 6 bases, the J end by 4 bases, with 13 bases between.

The rearrangement uses TRBV5-4 and TRBJ2-7; 10 bases agree with TRBD2. The CDR3 covers 14 residues. Unmatched junction bases numbered 2, after V lost 3 bases and J lost 2 bases. From germline, CDR1 is SGHNT and CDR2 YYREEE (reference sequence). The CDR3 region is CASSWTSGTYEQYF. In nucleotides, the CDR3 is TGTGCCAGCAGCTGGACTAGCGGAACCTACGAGCAGTACTTC. The complete variable domain, with remaining parts taken from reference TRBV5-4 and TRBJ2-7, reads ETGVTQSPTHLIKTRGQQVTLRCSSQSGHNTVSWYQQALGQGPQFIFQYYREEENGRGNFPPRFSGLQFPNYSSELNVNALELDDSALYLCASSWTSGTYEQYFGPGTRLTVT.